The T cell receptor (beta chain) described here comes from a study of shared clonotypes between healthy human individuals. Splitting of each subset's genomic DNA was done evenly across several immunoSEQ plates. Assay used: immunoSEQ multiplex PCR; TCRdb lists only in-frame clones, some missing. Of about 1.1 million clones in the sample, around three quarters are singletons; the top ten hold 0.85% to 1%. This CDR3 is built from 15 residues. Trimming removed 5 bases at V and 3 bases at J, with 17 bases between. From germline, CDR1 is MNHEY and CDR2 SVGAGI. This chain joins TRBV6-5 and TRBJ2-7; D uncertain. The clonotype originates from a man aged 18 to 30 in good health. Some clones in this sample may be carry-over from other donors' samples. Material for sequencing was memory CD4+ T cells from PBMCs. The subset was: CD45RA-negative fraction. The CDR3 region is CASSHPAASNYEQYF. The DNA of the CDR3 is TGTGCCAGCAGTCACCCGGCAGCCTCGAACTACGAGCAGTACTTC.